The 25 T cell receptor beta chains below come from one sample, sequenced in a study of cytomegalovirus exposure and HLA in healthy donors. Sequencing was performed with immunoSEQ multiplex PCR; in TCRdb, only in-frame clones are kept and a portion is missing. The data hold about 120,000 clones, with about 90% observed a single time. Sequencing used PBMCs. The receptors shown here come from a woman aged 18-29 years in good health and CMV-seronegative.

The CDR3 loop is CASSIIPGQGYGYTF. For the CDR3, the DNA is TGTGCCAGTAGTATTATCCCAGGACAGGGCTATGGCTACACCTTC. The rearrangement joins TRBV19 to TRBJ1-2, with 8 bases that match TRBD1. The CDR3 extends over 15 amino acids. The V gene end was trimmed by 3 bases and the J gene end by 4 bases; junction bases not matched to a gene: 7. The germline gives CDR1 LNHDA, CDR2 SQIVND (reference sequence).

The chain recombines TRBV28 with TRBJ2-1; TRBD2 matches at 13 bases. V gave up 7 bases and J gave up 7 bases; unmatched junction bases: 10. Germline lookup yields CDR1 MDHEN and CDR2 SYDVKM. The CDR3 has 16 residues. The CDR3 nucleotides are TGTGCCAGCAAGAGACGGACTAGCGGGGGTGTAAATGAGCAGTTCTTC. Protein: CASKRRTSGGVNEQFF. The whole variable domain, filled in from reference TRBV28 and TRBJ2-1, reads DVKVTQSSRYLVKRTGEKVFLECVQDMDHENMFWYRQDPGLGLRLIYFSYDVKMKEKGDIPEGYSVSREKKERFSLILESASTNQTSMYLCASKRRTSGGVNEQFFGPGTRLTVL.

Turning to this clone: One junction end disagrees with the germline gene, perhaps due to a read error. The J gene is TRBJ2-3, the V gene TRBV5-1; D may be TRBD2 (6 bases). CDR3 length: 20 residues. Germline CDR1 and CDR2: SGHRS and YFSETQ. CDR3 in DNA: TGCGCCAGCAGTTTGGAAGGGCTAGCGAGACTTACCTCTAGCACAGATACGCAGTATTTT. It specifies CASSLEGLARLTSSTDTQYF.

This chain connects TRBV6-5 to TRBJ2-1, with 10 bases lining up with TRBD1. The trim removed 6 bases at V and 6 bases at J, leaving 8 bases unmatched. This CDR3 comprises 15 residues. Germline assignment: CDR1 MNHEY and CDR2 SVGAGI. Here the CDR3 reads CASSTDRGKGNEQFF. The DNA of the CDR3 is TGTGCCAGCAGCACGGACAGGGGGAAGGGCAATGAGCAGTTCTTC.

This clone came up a few times. The chain employs TRBV27 and TRBJ1-5; 10 nucleotides align to TRBD1. V trimming: 5 bases; J trimming: 9 bases; junction bases outside the gene matches: 13. CDR3 size: 16 residues. Per germline, CDR1 MNHEY and CDR2 SMNVEV (reference sequence). The CDR3 protein is CASSASGQGRGGPQHF. The DNA for the CDR3 is TGTGCCAGCAGTGCCTCGGGACAGGGGAGAGGAGGGCCCCAGCATTTT.

The chain couples TRBV28 to TRBJ2-3; TRBD1 matches 9 bases. V lost 6 bases, J lost 4 bases, and 5 bases stayed unmatched. In germline, CDR1 is MDHEN, CDR2 SYDVKM. The CDR3 has 14 amino acids. The CDR3 region has the DNA TGTGCCAGCAGGGCTACAGGGGGCCCAGATACGCAGTATTTT. Protein product: CASRATGGPDTQYF.

The chain joins TRBV27 to TRBJ2-2; possibly TRBD1 for D (6 bases). V lost 4 bases, J lost 1 base, and 16 bases lay in between. Germline assignment: CDR1 MNHEY and CDR2 SMNVEV (reference sequence). The CDR3 totals 17 residues. CDR3 sequence reads: CASSSITQGWNTGELFF. The CDR3 nucleotides read TGTGCCAGCAGTTCGATCACCCAGGGGTGGAACACCGGGGAGCTGTTTTTT.

This chain uses TRBV9 with TRBJ2-1; possible D gene TRBD2, 6 bases. CDR1 and CDR2 from the germline V gene are SGDLS and YYNGEE. This CDR3 has 14 amino acids. Deletions cut 10 bases from V and 0 bases from J, with 14 bases between. In DNA form, the CDR3 reads TGTGCCCGAATAGCGGTGAGCTCCTACAATGAGCAGTTCTTC. Translation gives CARIAVSSYNEQFF.

This chain connects TRBV7-9 to TRBJ2-7; D is possibly TRBD2 (6 bases). Germline V gene sequence: CDR1 SEHNR, CDR2 FQNEAQ (reference sequence). This CDR3 has 15 amino acids. V lost 4 bases and J lost 2, with 15 bases in between. CDR3 sequence (DNA): TGTGCCAGCAGCTCAAGCGGGTCGCGGACCTACGAGCAGTACTTC. It specifies CASSSSGSRTYEQYF.

This clone was seen a single time. The gene calls are TRBV7-8 and TRBJ1-2; D is perhaps TRBD1 (6 bases). V was trimmed by 5 bases and J by 4 bases, leaving 26 bases between them. Germline CDR1 reads SGHVS; CDR2 reads FQNEAQ. The CDR3 is 18 residues long. The chain's CDR3 is CASSKGDRASNHVYGYTF. In nucleotides, the CDR3 is TGTGCCAGCAGCAAGGGGGACCGAGCCTCAAACCACGTCTATGGCTACACCTTC.

The sample holds one count of this clone. V is TRBV5-4 and J is TRBJ2-1, with D possibly matching TRBD2 (6 bases). CDR1 is SGHNT and CDR2 is YYREEE in the germline V gene (reference sequence). The V and J ends lost 3 bases and 4 bases respectively, with 23 bases between them. The length of the CDR3 is 18 residues. The CDR3 DNA follows: TGTGCCAGCAGCTCACAACGCGCTACGCGGGGACGTTACAATGAGCAGTTCTTC. It is translated as CASSSQRATRGRYNEQFF.

This chain uses TRBV9 with TRBJ2-5, with D tentatively TRBD1 (6 bases). Trimming shortened V by 0 bases and J by 4 bases, and 7 bases separated the two germline ends. The CDR3 spans 13 residues. Germline CDR1 and CDR2: SGDLS and YYNGEE. CDR3 bases: TGTGCCAGCAGCGTAGACAGGGCAGAGACCCAGTACTTC. Encoded protein: CASSVDRAETQYF.

This clone has just one count. J is TRBJ2-3 and V is TRBV28; D may be TRBD2 (7 bases). This CDR3 comprises 16 residues. Germline V CDR1 and CDR2: MDHEN, SYDVKM. V dropped 6 bases and J dropped 4 bases, with 20 bases sitting between them. In DNA, the CDR3 is TGTGCCAGCAGATCCTCGGGGGGCGTTAGCCCAGATACGCAGTATTTT. Protein product: CASRSSGGVSPDTQYF. Variable domain in full (rest from reference TRBV28 and TRBJ2-3): DVKVTQSSRYLVKRTGEKVFLECVQDMDHENMFWYRQDPGLGLRLIYFSYDVKMKEKGDIPEGYSVSREKKERFSLILESASTNQTSMYLCASRSSGGVSPDTQYFGPGTRLTVL.

This clone has more than one count but fewer than ten. This chain joins TRBV5-6 and TRBJ1-5, with a weak D call TRBD1 (6 bases). CDR1 is SGHDT, CDR2 YYEEEE, per germline. The germline V and J ends were trimmed by 2 bases and 5 bases, with 17 bases remaining between them. This CDR3 region has 16 residues. The CDR3: CASSLGSVGGHQPQHF. In DNA form, the CDR3 reads TGTGCCAGCAGCTTAGGATCCGTAGGGGGTCATCAGCCCCAGCATTTT.

The CDR3 spells CASGTGTSGTDTQYF. CDR3 in DNA: TGCGCCAGCGGCACCGGGACTAGCGGCACAGATACGCAGTATTTT. V gene TRBV5-1 combines with J gene TRBJ2-3; the match to TRBD2 covers 10 bases. Germline assignment: CDR1 SGHRS and CDR2 YFSETQ. J was trimmed by 1 base and V by 7 bases; bases with no gene match: 6. The CDR3 spans 15 residues.

CDR3 residues: CASSYLQGGDEKLFF. The DNA for the CDR3 is TGTGCCAGCAGTTACCTACAGGGGGGAGATGAAAAACTGTTTTTT. The chain links TRBV28 to TRBJ1-4, with 8 nucleotides matching TRBD1. The trim removed 4 bases at V and 6 bases at J, leaving 7 bases unmatched. Germline CDR1 and CDR2: MDHEN and SYDVKM. CDR3 length equals 15 residues.

This clone occurred a few times. V and J are TRBV11-2 and TRBJ2-5, with 8 bases lining up with TRBD1. In germline, CDR1 is SGHAT, CDR2 FQNNGV. The length of the CDR3 is 15 residues. The trim removed 5 bases at V and 5 bases at J, leaving 10 bases unmatched. This chain's CDR3 is CASSSGQGGLETQYF. In DNA, the CDR3 is TGTGCCAGCAGCAGTGGACAGGGCGGGTTGGAGACCCAGTACTTC.

This clone has only one observation. The J gene is TRBJ1-2, the V gene TRBV30, with D unclear. The germline gives CDR1 GTSNPN, CDR2 SVGIG (reference sequence). V was pared by 8 bases and J by 6 bases, with 13 bases between. The CDR3 has 11 residues. Here the CDR3 DNA reads TGTGCCGGAGGGTACCCCCATGGCTACACCTTC. Protein product: CAGGYPHGYTF.

This chain links TRBV29-1 with TRBJ2-1; TRBD2 matches 15 bases. Germline lookup yields CDR1 SQVTM and CDR2 ANQGSEA. V was pared by 0 bases and J by 10 bases, with 4 bases of the junction left unmatched. This CDR3 region has 15 residues. Here the CDR3 DNA reads TGCAGCGTTGAAGAGGGCGGACTAGCGGGAGGGGAGCAGTTCTTC. This gives the protein CSVEEGGLAGGEQFF.

The gene calls are TRBV6-1 and TRBJ2-5; D gene unclear. This CDR3 contains 14 residues. The V end was cut by 1 base, the J end by 2 bases, with 8 bases between. The germline V gene encodes CDR1 MNHNS and CDR2 SASEGT. The CDR3 DNA reads as TGTGCCAGCAGTGAAGGTAACGCGCAAGAGACCCAGTACTTC. This translates into CASSEGNAQETQYF.

This clone was recorded at least ten times. This specimen includes other DNA sequences encoding the same CDR3. J is TRBJ1-2 and V is TRBV30, with 9 bases aligning to TRBD1. Trimming removed 1 base from V and 5 bases from J; junction bases left unmatched: 5. CDR1 and CDR2 (germline): GTSNPN, SVGIG (reference sequence). The CDR3 runs 14 residues. The CDR3 DNA sequence: TGTGCCTGGAGTGCGGGACAGGGATGGTATGGCTACACCTTC. Amino acid sequence: CAWSAGQGWYGYTF.

The chain uses TRBV28 and TRBJ2-7; TRBD2 agrees at 10 bases. CDR1 MDHEN and CDR2 SYDVKM come from the germline V gene. CDR3 length: 15 amino acids. Trimming removed 3 bases from V and 4 bases from J; junction bases left unmatched: 6. The CDR3: CASSLRGTSVYEQYF. As DNA, the CDR3 is TGTGCCAGCAGTTTGAGGGGGACTAGCGTTTACGAGCAGTACTTC.

The V gene is TRBV6-1, the J gene TRBJ2-7; the match to TRBD2 covers 11 bases. The V gene end was trimmed by 4 bases and the J gene end by 3 bases; junction bases not matched to a gene: 2. CDR1 and CDR2 from the germline V gene are MNHNS and SASEGT. The CDR3 is made up of 14 amino acids. Here the CDR3 reads CASSVGTSGYEQYF. The CDR3 DNA is TGTGCCAGCAGTGTAGGGACTAGCGGCTACGAGCAGTACTTC.

This clone was detected once. The chain has TRBV27 and TRBJ2-5; 12 bases agree with TRBD1. This CDR3 is built from 15 residues. The J segment lost 4 bases and the V segment lost 5 bases, leaving 5 bases of the junction unmatched. Germline V gene data show CDR1 as MNHEY and CDR2 as SMNVEV (reference sequence). The CDR3 sequence: CASSIGTGGRETQYF. CDR3 in DNA: TGTGCCAGCAGTATCGGGACAGGGGGCAGAGAGACCCAGTACTTC.

V gene TRBV27 combines with J gene TRBJ2-1; TRBD1 matches at 8 bases. Unmatched junction bases numbered 3, after V lost 6 bases and J lost 8 bases. CDR1 and CDR2 from the germline V gene are MNHEY and SMNVEV (reference sequence). The CDR3 sequence is 12 residues long. CDR3 region: CASSLQGDEQFF. CDR3 DNA: TGTGCCAGCAGCCTACAGGGGGATGAGCAGTTCTTC.